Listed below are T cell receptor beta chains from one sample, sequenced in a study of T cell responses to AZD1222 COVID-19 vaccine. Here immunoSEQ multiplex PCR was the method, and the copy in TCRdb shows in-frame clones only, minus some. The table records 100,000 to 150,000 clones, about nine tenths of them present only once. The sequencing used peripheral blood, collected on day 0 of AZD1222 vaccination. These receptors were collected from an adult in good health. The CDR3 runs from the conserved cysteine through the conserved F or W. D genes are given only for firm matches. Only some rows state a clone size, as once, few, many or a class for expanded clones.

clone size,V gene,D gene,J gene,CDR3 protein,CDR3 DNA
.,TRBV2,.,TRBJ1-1,CASSDGGGRYTEAFF,TGTGCCAGCAGTGATGGAGGGGGGAGGTACACTGAAGCTTTCTTT
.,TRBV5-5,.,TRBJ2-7,CASSFRGLLEEYF,TGTGCCAGCAGCTTTAGAGGACTCCTCGAGGAGTACTTC
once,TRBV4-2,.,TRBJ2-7,CASSQDAGLRGEQYF,TGTGCCAGCAGCCAGGATGCAGGACTGAGGGGCGAGCAGTACTTC
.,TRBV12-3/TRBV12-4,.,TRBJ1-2,CASRLGVGGYTF,TGTGCCAGCAGGCTGGGGGTGGGAGGCTACACCTTC
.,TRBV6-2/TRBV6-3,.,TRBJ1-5,CASSLRLQESYSNQPQHF,TGTGCCAGCAGCCTACGCTTACAGGAGAGTTATAGCAATCAGCCCCAGCATTTT
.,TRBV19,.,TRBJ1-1,CASSFRQATPNTEAFF,TGTGCCAGTAGTTTTCGACAGGCTACACCGAACACTGAAGCTTTCTTT
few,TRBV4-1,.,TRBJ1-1,CASSQVGNTEAFF,TGCGCCAGCAGCCAAGTAGGGAACACTGAAGCTTTCTTT
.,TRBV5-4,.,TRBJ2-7,CASSSGTSNSYEQYF,TGTGCCAGCAGCTCGGGGACGTCTAACTCCTACGAGCAGTACTTC
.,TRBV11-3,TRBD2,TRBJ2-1,CASSYSGGVNEQFF,TGTGCCAGCAGCTATAGCGGGGGGGTCAATGAGCAGTTCTTC
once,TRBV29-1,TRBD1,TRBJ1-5,CSVSTGDGRYQPQHF,TGCAGCGTATCCACAGGGGACGGGCGATATCAGCCCCAGCATTTT
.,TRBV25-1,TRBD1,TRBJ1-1,CASSEVRQGAFF,TGTGCCAGCAGTGAAGTGAGACAGGGAGCTTTCTTT
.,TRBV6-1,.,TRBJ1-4,CASSEYRSTNEKLFF,TGTGCCAGCAGTGAGTACAGATCAACTAATGAAAAACTGTTTTTT
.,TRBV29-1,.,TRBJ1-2,CSVENVGAYGGYTF,TGCAGCGTTGAAAACGTAGGGGCCTACGGTGGCTACACCTTC
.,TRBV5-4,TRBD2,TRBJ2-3,CASSETSNTQYF,TGTGCCAGCAGTGAGACTAGCAATACGCAGTATTTT
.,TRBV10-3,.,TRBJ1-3,CATREDSFRNTIYF,TGTGCTACGAGGGAGGACAGTTTCCGAAACACCATATATTTT
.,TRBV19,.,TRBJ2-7,CASSPRSRGDEQYF,TGTGCCAGTAGTCCCCGGAGCAGGGGTGACGAGCAGTACTTC
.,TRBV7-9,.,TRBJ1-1,CASRMGREGAFF,TGTGCCAGCAGAATGGGGAGGGAAGGAGCTTTCTTT
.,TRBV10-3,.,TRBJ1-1,CAISGTTGMNTEAFF,TGTGCCATCAGTGGTACCACAGGGATGAACACTGAAGCTTTCTTT
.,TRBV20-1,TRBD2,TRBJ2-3,CSASVGSGGDTDTQYF,TGCAGTGCTAGTGTGGGGAGCGGGGGGGACACAGATACGCAGTATTTT
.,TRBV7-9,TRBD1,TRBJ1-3,CASSGTGSSGNTIYF,TGTGCCAGCAGCGGGACAGGGAGCTCTGGAAACACCATATATTTT
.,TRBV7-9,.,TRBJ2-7,CASSQVGAYEQYF,TGTGCCAGCAGCCAGGTTGGTGCCTACGAGCAGTACTTC
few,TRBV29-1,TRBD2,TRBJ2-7,CSAQGRAEYEQYF,TGCAGCGCCCAAGGGAGGGCGGAGTACGAGCAGTACTTC
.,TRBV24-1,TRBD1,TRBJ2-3,CATSSEGTGDLDTQYF,TGTGCCACCTCCAGCGAGGGGACAGGGGATCTGGATACGCAGTATTTT
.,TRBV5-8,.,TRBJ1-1,CASSLIENTEAFF,TGTGCCAGCAGCTTGATAGAAAACACTGAAGCTTTCTTT
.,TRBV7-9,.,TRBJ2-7,CASSLPGMDRYF,TGTGCCAGCAGCTTACCAGGAATGGACAGATACTTC
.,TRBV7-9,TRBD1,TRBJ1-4,CASNPGTGITNEKLFF,TGTGCCAGCAACCCCGGGACAGGGATAACTAATGAAAAACTGTTTTTT
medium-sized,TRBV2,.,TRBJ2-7,CASSLGRSQYF,TGTGCCAGCAGCCTCGGGAGATCGCAGTACTTC
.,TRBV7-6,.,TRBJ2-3,CASSYLGAAADTQYF,TGTGCCAGCAGCTACCTCGGGGCAGCAGCAGATACGCAGTATTTT
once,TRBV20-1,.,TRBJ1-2,CSLNRARGYTF,TGCAGCCTTAACAGGGCTCGAGGCTACACCTTC
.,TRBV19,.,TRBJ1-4,CASQPKRLSEKLFF,TGTGCCAGCCAACCCAAGAGGTTATCCGAAAAACTGTTTTTT
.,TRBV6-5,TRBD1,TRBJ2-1,CASSPGTVTYNEQFF,TGTGCCAGCAGTCCCGGGACAGTTACTTACAATGAGCAGTTCTTC
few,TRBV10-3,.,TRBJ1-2,CAIRPGDYGYTF,TGTGCCATCAGGCCGGGAGACTATGGCTACACCTTC
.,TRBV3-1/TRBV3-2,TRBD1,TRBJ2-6,CASSQRDRGSFSGANVLTF,TGTGCCAGCAGCCAGCGGGACAGGGGCTCTTTCTCTGGGGCCAACGTCCTGACTTTC
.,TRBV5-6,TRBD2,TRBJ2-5,CASRVAGRETQYF,TGTGCCAGCAGAGTAGCGGGCAGGGAGACCCAGTACTTC
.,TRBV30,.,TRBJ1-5,CAWSDGISNQPQHF,TGTGCCTGGAGTGACGGGATTAGCAATCAGCCCCAGCATTTT
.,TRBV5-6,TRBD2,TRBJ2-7,CASSLVSGGAYEQYF,TGTGCCAGCAGCTTGGTCAGCGGGGGGGCCTACGAGCAGTACTTC
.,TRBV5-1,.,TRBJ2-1,CASSSLGNEQFF,TGCGCCAGCAGCTCTCTCGGCAATGAGCAGTTCTTC
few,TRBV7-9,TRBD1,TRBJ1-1,CASNGQGYNTEAFF,TGTGCCAGCAATGGACAGGGATACAACACTGAAGCTTTCTTT
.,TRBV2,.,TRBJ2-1,CASKPGQYNEQFF,TGTGCCAGCAAACCCGGACAGTACAATGAGCAGTTCTTC
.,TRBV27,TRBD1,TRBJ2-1,CASSDRGGNEQFF,TGTGCCAGCAGTGACAGGGGGGGGAATGAGCAGTTCTTC
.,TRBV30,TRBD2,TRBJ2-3,CAWSAGLAGGVTQYF,TGTGCCTGGAGTGCCGGACTAGCGGGGGGGGTTACGCAGTATTTT
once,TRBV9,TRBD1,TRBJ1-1,CASRGIRDRNTEAFF,TGTGCCAGCAGGGGGATTCGGGACAGGAACACTGAAGCTTTCTTT
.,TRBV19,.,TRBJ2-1,CATRLGNEQFF,TGTGCCACACGCCTAGGCAATGAGCAGTTCTTC
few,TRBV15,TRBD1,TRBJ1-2,CATSTGTGDGYTF,TGTGCCACCAGCACCGGGACAGGGGATGGCTACACCTTC
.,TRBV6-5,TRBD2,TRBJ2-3,CASNPPAGGTDTQYF,TGTGCCAGCAACCCTCCGGCGGGGGGTACAGATACGCAGTATTTT
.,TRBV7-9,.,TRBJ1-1,CASSLVDPEAFF,TGTGCCAGCAGCTTAGTCGATCCTGAAGCTTTCTTT
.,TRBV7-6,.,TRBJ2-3,CASSTMTSGRHTDTQYF,TGTGCCAGCAGCACCATGACGTCGGGCCGACACACAGATACGCAGTATTTT
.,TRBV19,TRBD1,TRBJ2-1,CASSEGQGNNEQFF,TGTGCCAGTAGTGAGGGACAGGGGAATAATGAGCAGTTCTTC
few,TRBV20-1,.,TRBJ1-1,CSASQTANTEAFF,TGCAGTGCTAGTCAAACAGCGAACACTGAAGCTTTCTTT
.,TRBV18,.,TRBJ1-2,CASSPGGQTGYGYTF,TGTGCCAGCTCACCCGGAGGCCAGACCGGATATGGCTACACCTTC